These 13 T cell receptor beta chains originate from one sample sequenced in a study of T cells expressing NK-cell markers. TCRdb re-called the 5' RACE reads, yielding one record per CDR3 amino acid sequence without DNA. This listing includes roughly 430,000 distinct CDR3 sequences. The sample was blood T cells: a sorted CD56 or NKG2C T cell subset, CD4+ or CD8+ T cells, or bulk PBMC T cells (not recorded which). Every receptor here comes from a woman between 18 and 69 years old in good health.

The genes are TRBV27 and TRBJ1-1; TCRdb lists TRBD1, though no DNA is available to test this call. CDR3 length equals 14 residues. In germline, CDR1 is MNHEY, CDR2 SMNVEV (reference sequence). CDR3: CASILIYGQGEAFF.

The rearrangement joins TRBV20-1 to TRBJ1-1; TCRdb calls TRBD1, which cannot be checked without DNA. This CDR3 has 12 residues. Germline assignment: CDR1 DFQATT and CDR2 SNEGSKA (reference sequence). CDR3 region: CSASGTNTEAFF.

V gene TRBV6-1 combines with J gene TRBJ1-6; TCRdb indicates TRBD1, and absent DNA this call remains unverified. The germline V gene encodes CDR1 MNHNS and CDR2 SASEGT. The CDR3 runs 15 residues. CDR3 sequence reads: CASSGGQPYNSPLHF.

The rearrangement uses TRBV12-3 or TRBV12-4 and TRBJ1-2; TCRdb's assignment of TRBD1 cannot be checked, as there is no DNA. The CDR3 runs 14 residues. CDR3 residues: CASSRGNWAGGYTF.

V usage is TRBV12-3 or TRBV12-4 and J usage is TRBJ1-2; as DNA is missing, the TRBD1 call by TCRdb cannot be tested. This CDR3 spans 13 amino acids. This chain's CDR3 is CASSPEGVEGYTF.

The CDR3 protein is CASSLGTALSGANVLTF. The chain joins TRBV5-1 to TRBJ2-6; TCRdb picks TRBD1, but there is no DNA to check that call. Per the germline V gene, CDR1 is SGHRS and CDR2 is YFSETQ. The CDR3 totals 17 residues.

This chain uses TRBV18 with TRBJ2-5; TCRdb returns TRBD1, unconfirmable since there is no DNA. The CDR3 has 16 amino acids. CDR1 KGHSH and CDR2 LQKENI come from the germline V gene. CDR3 in amino acids: CASSRAGTGHQETQYF.

The chain employs TRBV5-4 and TRBJ2-2. The germline gives CDR1 SGHNT, CDR2 YYREEE (reference sequence). The CDR3 has 14 amino acids. CDR3 region: CASSLWTSPGELFF.

The chain is built from TRBV9 and TRBJ1-1; the D gene TCRdb calls, TRBD1, cannot be checked with no DNA. The CDR3 totals 14 residues. Germline assignment: CDR1 SGDLS and CDR2 YYNGEE. The chain's CDR3 is CASSRGQGRTEAFF.

The V gene is TRBV15, the J gene TRBJ1-1; TCRdb reports TRBD1, a call that lacks DNA to check it against. The CDR3 extends over 13 amino acids. Germline V CDR1 and CDR2: LNHNV, YYDKDF (reference sequence). The chain's CDR3 is CATSDRGNTEAFF.

The V call is TRBV12-3 or TRBV12-4, the J call TRBJ2-1; TCRdb's D call of TRBD1 is untestable without DNA. The CDR3 consists of 14 residues. CDR3 protein: CASTGTPSYNEQFF.

CDR3: CAWGTGGNGANVLTF. The rearrangement uses TRBV30 and TRBJ2-6; the TRBD1 assignment by TCRdb is unverifiable without DNA. This CDR3 contains 15 residues. The germline CDR1 and CDR2 sequences are GTSNPN and SVGIG (reference sequence).

The V and J genes are TRBV4-3 and TRBJ2-3; TCRdb selects TRBD2, and the lack of DNA leaves this call unchecked. This CDR3 has 18 residues. Germline lookup yields CDR1 LGHNA and CDR2 YSLEER. The CDR3 loop is CASSQDPLAGLLTDTQYF.